These T cell receptor beta chains were read from a single sample in a study of T cells after yellow fever vaccination. TCRdb itself ran the 5' RACE reads through MiXCR, one entry per CDR3 protein. The sample shows 450,000 to 600,000 distinct CDR3 sequences, approximately 13% of them seen only once. The sample was PBMCs, taken on the day of the yellow fever booster vaccination. These receptors came from a man aged 25 to 40 who received the YFV17D yellow fever vaccine. CDR3s include the opening cysteine and the closing phenylalanine or tryptophan. D genes are given only for firm matches. The size entry is marked missing in some rows and otherwise reads once, few, many or a size class.

DNA: TGTGCCAGCAGCATAAGACAGGGGGTTAATACTGAAGCTTTCTTT; CDR3: CASSIRQGVNTEAFF; D: TRBD1; J: TRBJ1-1; size: few; V: TRBV5-4
DNA: TGTGCCAGTAGTATCTTGGGGGGGAATCAGCCCCAGCATTTT; CDR3: CASSILGGNQPQHF; D: .; J: TRBJ1-5; size: .; V: TRBV19
DNA: TGTGCCAGCAGCCCCTCGGCCGGACTTACTTTC; CDR3: CASSPSAGLTF; D: .; J: TRBJ2-7; size: .; V: TRBV7-9
DNA: TGCGCCAGCAGCTTTCTACAGGGCTACGAGCAGTACTTC; CDR3: CASSFLQGYEQYF; D: .; J: TRBJ2-7; size: few; V: TRBV5-1
DNA: TGTGCCAGCAGTTTATTTGGTGAAGCTTTCTTT; CDR3: CASSLFGEAFF; D: .; J: TRBJ1-1; size: few; V: TRBV27
DNA: TGCAGTGCTAGGGGGGGGACAGTCTCCTACGAGCAGTACTTC; CDR3: CSARGGTVSYEQYF; D: .; J: TRBJ2-7; size: .; V: TRBV20-1
DNA: TGTGCCAGCAGCTCTAAGTTGGCCGAGCAGTACTTC; CDR3: CASSSKLAEQYF; D: .; J: TRBJ2-7; size: .; V: TRBV7-8
DNA: TGTGCCAGCAGCTTCGGACAGGGGGCGGTCACCCAGTACTTC; CDR3: CASSFGQGAVTQYF; D: TRBD1; J: TRBJ2-5; size: few; V: TRBV7-2
DNA: TGCAGCGTTAATGATGGAGGCAATGAGCAGTTCTTC; CDR3: CSVNDGGNEQFF; D: .; J: TRBJ2-1; size: .; V: TRBV29-1
DNA: TGTGCCAGCAGCTTCACTAGCGGGAGCGATGAGCAGTTCTTC; CDR3: CASSFTSGSDEQFF; D: TRBD2; J: TRBJ2-1; size: few; V: TRBV5-4
DNA: TGTGCCAGCTCACCAGGACAGGTCGGCTACGAGCAGTACTTC; CDR3: CASSPGQVGYEQYF; D: TRBD1; J: TRBJ2-7; size: few; V: TRBV18
DNA: TGCGCCAGCAGCCCTCCGAAGAGGGCAGGAACCTACGAGCAGTACTTC; CDR3: CASSPPKRAGTYEQYF; D: .; J: TRBJ2-7; size: few; V: TRBV4-3
DNA: TGTGCCAGCAGTAGCTTCGTTGGACAGGGGCCTCACAATGAGCAGTTCTTC; CDR3: CASSSFVGQGPHNEQFF; D: TRBD1; J: TRBJ2-1; size: .; V: TRBV28
DNA: TGTGCCAGCAGTTCCGGGACAGGGGCCCCTGGGGCCAACGTCCTGACTTTC; CDR3: CASSSGTGAPGANVLTF; D: TRBD1; J: TRBJ2-6; size: few; V: TRBV7-9
DNA: TGTGCCAGCAGCTGGACAGGAATCCCAGATACGCAGTATTTT; CDR3: CASSWTGIPDTQYF; D: TRBD1; J: TRBJ2-3; size: many; V: TRBV7-9
DNA: TGTGCCAGCAGCCCAATCCCGGGACTAGCGGGAGTCCCAGATACGCAGTATTTT; CDR3: CASSPIPGLAGVPDTQYF; D: TRBD2; J: TRBJ2-3; size: .; V: TRBV7-6
DNA: TGTGCCAGCAGTTTAGTCAGGGGTTGGGAAAAACTGTTTTTT; CDR3: CASSLVRGWEKLFF; D: .; J: TRBJ1-4; size: few; V: TRBV28
DNA: TGTGCCAGCAGTACCCGGACCCGGGCCAGGGAGCAGTTCTTC; CDR3: CASSTRTRAREQFF; D: .; J: TRBJ2-1; size: .; V: TRBV6-1
DNA: TGTGCCAGCAGCTTGGGGACAGGGGCTACCTATGGCTACACCTTC; CDR3: CASSLGTGATYGYTF; D: TRBD1; J: TRBJ1-2; size: .; V: TRBV5-5
DNA: TGTGCCAGCTCACCCACTAGCGGGCGCTCCTACGAGCAGTACTTC; CDR3: CASSPTSGRSYEQYF; D: TRBD2; J: TRBJ2-7; size: .; V: TRBV18
DNA: TGTGCCATCAGTCCACCCGGGCGGGTGAATAAGCAGTTCTTC; CDR3: CAISPPGRVNKQFF; D: .; J: TRBJ2-1; size: .; V: TRBV10-3
DNA: TGTGCCAGCAGTTACTCTAACGGCCGCCATGGCTACACCTTC; CDR3: CASSYSNGRHGYTF; D: .; J: TRBJ1-2; size: .; V: TRBV6-5
DNA: TGTGCCAGCTCACCACCAAGGGCCGAGCGAAGGGACACCATATATTTT; CDR3: CASSPPRAERRDTIYF; D: .; J: TRBJ1-3; size: .; V: TRBV18
DNA: TGTGCCAGCAGCTTAGACTCTATAGGGCCCCAGCATTTT; CDR3: CASSLDSIGPQHF; D: .; J: TRBJ1-5; size: .; V: TRBV7-2
DNA: TGTGCCAGCAGCCCGACAGACAATTCACCCCTCCACTTT; CDR3: CASSPTDNSPLHF; D: .; J: TRBJ1-6; size: few; V: TRBV3-1
DNA: TGTGCCAGCAGTTTATTTCTGCAGAACACTGAAGCTTTCTTT; CDR3: CASSLFLQNTEAFF; D: .; J: TRBJ1-1; size: few; V: TRBV28
DNA: TGTGCCAGCAGCAAACATAGGAGACGAGAGACCCAGTACTTC; CDR3: CASSKHRRRETQYF; D: .; J: TRBJ2-5; size: .; V: TRBV21-1
DNA: TGTGCCACCAGTGGTCTTGAGAAAGAGACCCAGTACTTC; CDR3: CATSGLEKETQYF; D: .; J: TRBJ2-5; size: many; V: TRBV10-3
DNA: TGTGCCAGCAGCGAAACACACAGGGGGTTGACGGAGCGGGAGACGGAGGACGAGCAGTACTTC; CDR3: CASSETHRGLTERETEDEQYF; D: .; J: TRBJ2-7; size: .; V: TRBV3-1
DNA: TGTGCCAGCAGCCCTCAGTCCTCTCAAGACACGCAGTATTTT; CDR3: CASSPQSSQDTQYF; D: .; J: TRBJ2-3; size: .; V: TRBV9
DNA: TGTGCCAGCAGGAGAACGGGACTAGTCGGCAATGAGCAGTTCTTC; CDR3: CASRRTGLVGNEQFF; D: TRBD2; J: TRBJ2-1; size: many; V: TRBV28
DNA: TGTGCCACCAGCAGAGATCCGACGGGAGGGGGAGATACGCAGTATTTT; CDR3: CATSRDPTGGGDTQYF; D: TRBD2; J: TRBJ2-3; size: few; V: TRBV15
DNA: TGCGCCAGCAGCCCGGGAGGCGTTGGCACCGGGGAGCTGTTTTTT; CDR3: CASSPGGVGTGELFF; D: TRBD2; J: TRBJ2-2; size: many; V: TRBV5-1
DNA: TGTGCCAGCAGTTTATACAGAGGGACTAGCGGCTACGAGCAGTACTTC; CDR3: CASSLYRGTSGYEQYF; D: TRBD2; J: TRBJ2-7; size: few; V: TRBV28
DNA: TGTGCCAGCAGTTACACTCAGGGAGGGGGGTACGAGCAGTACTTC; CDR3: CASSYTQGGGYEQYF; D: .; J: TRBJ2-7; size: few; V: TRBV6-5
DNA: TGTGCCAGCTCACCAGAGGTGGGACAGATAAATTCACCCCTCCACTTT; CDR3: CASSPEVGQINSPLHF; D: TRBD1; J: TRBJ1-6; size: few; V: TRBV18
DNA: TGTGCCAGCAGCCAGAACAGGGGAAGGGCCAACGTCCTGACTTTC; CDR3: CASSQNRGRANVLTF; D: TRBD1; J: TRBJ2-6; size: .; V: TRBV14
DNA: TGTGCCAGCAGTAAATCCGGGACAGGGAGTTCCTCTGGAAACACCATATATTTT; CDR3: CASSKSGTGSSSGNTIYF; D: TRBD1; J: TRBJ1-3; size: .; V: TRBV12-3/TRBV12-4
DNA: TGCAGTGCTGTTAACCGGGACAGGGGGTACGAGCAGTACTTC; CDR3: CSAVNRDRGYEQYF; D: TRBD1; J: TRBJ2-7; size: few; V: TRBV20-1
DNA: TGTGCCAGCACCTCAGGGCAGCTGTACACAGATACGCAGTATTTT; CDR3: CASTSGQLYTDTQYF; D: .; J: TRBJ2-3; size: .; V: TRBV25-1
DNA: TGTGCCAGCAGCTTATCCAGGGGGTCGGTCGGATATAGCAATCAGCCCCAGCATTTT; CDR3: CASSLSRGSVGYSNQPQHF; D: TRBD1; J: TRBJ1-5; size: .; V: TRBV7-8
DNA: TGTGCCTGGAGTGTACTTCGGACTAGACAAGAGACCCAGTACTTC; CDR3: CAWSVLRTRQETQYF; D: TRBD2; J: TRBJ2-5; size: .; V: TRBV30
DNA: TGTGCCAGCAGCCCCCGGTGGGGGGTAGGGTCACCCCTCCACTTT; CDR3: CASSPRWGVGSPLHF; D: .; J: TRBJ1-6; size: .; V: TRBV5-6
DNA: TGTGCCAGCAGCTTAGGACAGGGGCAGAGCAATGAGCAGTTCTTC; CDR3: CASSLGQGQSNEQFF; D: TRBD1; J: TRBJ2-1; size: .; V: TRBV11-3
DNA: TGTGCCAGCAGCTTAGCGGCATCGATCTATGGCTACACCTTC; CDR3: CASSLAASIYGYTF; D: .; J: TRBJ1-2; size: few; V: TRBV7-2
DNA: TGTGCCAGCAGCCCAGACAGGGACAGGAATCAGCCCCAGCATTTT; CDR3: CASSPDRDRNQPQHF; D: TRBD1; J: TRBJ1-5; size: few; V: TRBV5-5
DNA: TGTGCCAGCAGTTTGGTTGCAGGGGAAGCATACGAGCAGTACTTC; CDR3: CASSLVAGEAYEQYF; D: .; J: TRBJ2-7; size: .; V: TRBV12-3/TRBV12-4
DNA: TGTGCCAGCAGTTACTCGAGGGACGGGAGATACGAGCAGTACTTC; CDR3: CASSYSRDGRYEQYF; D: .; J: TRBJ2-7; size: .; V: TRBV6-5
DNA: TGTGCCAGCAGTGCAGGGCCGGAGCCCCAGCATTTT; CDR3: CASSAGPEPQHF; D: .; J: TRBJ1-5; size: few; V: TRBV6-1
DNA: TGCAGTGCAACCGACCAGGGACCAGATACGCAGTATTTT; CDR3: CSATDQGPDTQYF; D: .; J: TRBJ2-3; size: .; V: TRBV20-1
DNA: TGCAGCGGTGGACAGAGGAACACTGAAGCTTTCTTT; CDR3: CSGGQRNTEAFF; D: .; J: TRBJ1-1; size: .; V: TRBV29-1
DNA: TGCAGTGCTAGACAGGGTGCTATCCACAATGAGCAGTTCTTC; CDR3: CSARQGAIHNEQFF; D: .; J: TRBJ2-1; size: .; V: TRBV20-1
DNA: TGCGCCAGCAGCTTGGGTCGGGTCGAGTCAGATACGCAGTATTTT; CDR3: CASSLGRVESDTQYF; D: .; J: TRBJ2-3; size: few; V: TRBV5-1
DNA: TGTGCCAGCAGCTTAGGCGGTCACCCGGCCGCCTACGAGCAGTACTTC; CDR3: CASSLGGHPAAYEQYF; D: .; J: TRBJ2-7; size: .; V: TRBV5-5
DNA: TGTGCCAGCAGCCATGTCGCTGTCTCGAAAGAGACCCAGTACTTC; CDR3: CASSHVAVSKETQYF; D: .; J: TRBJ2-5; size: .; V: TRBV5-6
DNA: TGCAGTGCTCCGATTGGGGGACAAGAGACCCAGTACTTC; CDR3: CSAPIGGQETQYF; D: .; J: TRBJ2-5; size: few; V: TRBV20-1
DNA: TGTGCCAGTAAAACGGGATGGGGGACAGACTACGAGCAGTACTTC; CDR3: CASKTGWGTDYEQYF; D: TRBD1; J: TRBJ2-7; size: .; V: TRBV19
DNA: TGTGCCAGCAGCCAAGAGGGACTAGCGGGAATAACAGAGACCCAGTACTTC; CDR3: CASSQEGLAGITETQYF; D: TRBD2; J: TRBJ2-5; size: .; V: TRBV3-1
DNA: TGCAGTGCTAGTCATTGGCCCCCGCCCCGGAGCTCCTACGAGCAGTACTTC; CDR3: CSASHWPPPRSSYEQYF; D: .; J: TRBJ2-7; size: .; V: TRBV20-1